This TCR beta chain is from a study of response to subunit inactivated influenza vaccine. TCRdb independently ran MiXCR on the RT-PCR reads; one entry per CDR3 protein. The repertoire has 650,000 to 800,000 distinct CDR3 sequences, roughly 13% of them found once; the top ten carry around 7.3%. A note on this clonotype: Since no conserved phenylalanine or tryptophan closes the CDR3, a read error is the likely cause.

This TCR was recovered from a man aged 50-60 years who received an inactivated influenza vaccine. Specimen: PBMCs from blood, collected approximately 15 days before vaccination.

In DNA, the CDR3 is TGTGCCAGCAGCAGGACAGTCGCATCTGGGCGGGAGTTCTACGAGCAGTACCTC. It translates to CASSRTVASGREFYEQYL. The chain joins TRBV27 to TRBJ2-7; tentatively, D is TRBD2 (7 bases). Germline CDR1 is MNHEY and CDR2 is SMNVEV (reference sequence). Trimming removed 6 bases at V and 3 bases at J, with 27 bases between. The CDR3 runs to 18 residues.